This TCR beta chain was sequenced for a study of CD8+CD57+ T cells in acquired aplastic anemia. Across the study: Sorted CD4+ and CD8+ cell DNA averaged approximately 3.4 ug. Study-level points and caveats: Patients and controls had CD8+ Simpson's diversity values that were not significantly distinct.

Individuals selected for sequencing had exhibited CD8+CD57+ cell expansion on flow cytometry. Every one of the patients had aplastic anemia (severe, acquired). Blood came from patients not yet given any therapy. The template used for profiling TCR beta VDJ and CDR3 was genomic DNA. Using its own MiXCR run on the reads, TCRdb lists one record per CDR3 protein. The sample has about 250,000 distinct CDR3 sequences; roughly half are singletons. Points on this clonotype: Antigen unknown. One end of the junction is discordant with germline, which a read error may explain.

Germline V gives CDR1 SGHTA, CDR2 FQGNSA. CDR3 length equals 18 residues. The receptor's source is a human donor with aplastic anemia. Input material: sorted CD4+, CD8+, or CD8+CD57+ T cells (not recorded which) from PBMCs. The genes are TRBV7-2 and TRBJ1-1; D unclear. CDR3 in DNA: TGCGCCAGCAGCCAAGATCCTACATTCAAAGTTGGCGAGACTGAAGCTTTCTTT. Its protein product is CASSQDPTFKVGETEAFF.